This entry lists 4 T cell receptor beta chains sequenced from one sample in a study of regulatory T cells in long-lasting Graves disease. Libraries of TCR beta came from iRepertoire HTBI primers plus Arm-PCR of CDR3 regions. TCRdb reanalysed the multiplex PCR reads using MiXCR and keeps one entry per CDR3 protein. The top ten hold more than 20% of the sample, which has approximately 210,000 distinct CDR3 sequences, around 20% seen once. This sample's time point: newly diagnosed GD, antithyroid drugs for less than 3 months. Extracted PBMC RNA gave rise to the TCR library. Specimen: peripheral blood mononuclear cells (PBMCs), collected at new diagnosis, from a patient treated with antithyroid drugs. Receptors were obtained from a female donor with Graves disease.

The V and J genes are TRBV6-1 and TRBJ1-1, with D possibly being TRBD1 (6 bases). The ends were cut back, 4 bases at V and 11 bases at J, with 14 bases in the middle. Per germline, CDR1 MNHNS and CDR2 SASEGT. CDR3 length: 12 amino acids. The chain's CDR3 is CASSGSGERAFF. CDR3 nucleotides: TGTGCCAGCAGTGGATCAGGGGAACGGGCTTTCTTT.

The chain links TRBV27 to TRBJ2-1; D unresolved. Germline V gene data show CDR1 as MNHEY and CDR2 as SMNVEV (reference sequence). V was pared by 4 bases and J by 9 bases, with 10 bases between. This CDR3 comprises 12 residues. CDR3 sequence (DNA): TGTGCCAGCAGTTCTCCCGGCACTGAGCAGTTCTTC. The encoded protein is CASSSPGTEQFF.

This clonotype was recorded many times. The V gene is TRBV7-8, the J gene TRBJ1-3, with no clear D. Per germline, CDR1 SGHVS and CDR2 FQNEAQ. Trimming removed 6 bases at V and 1 base at J, with 10 bases between. This CDR3 comprises 14 residues. The CDR3 DNA is TGTGCCAGCAGTTCCGCGGGGTCTGGAAACACCATATATTTT. Encoded protein: CASSSAGSGNTIYF.

This clonotype has just a few counts. This chain joins TRBV28 and TRBJ2-3; TRBD1 might be the D (6 bases). Trimming removed 6 bases from V and 6 bases from J, with 25 bases in between. The CDR3 covers 17 residues. Per germline, CDR1 MDHEN and CDR2 SYDVKM. CDR3 coding DNA: TGTGCCAGCAGGGGGGTTTATGGGGGCGAGGGTAGGGATACGCAGTATTTT. This gives the protein CASRGVYGGEGRDTQYF.